Shown below are 26 T cell receptor beta chains from a single sample sequenced in a study of shared clonotypes between healthy human individuals. Here immunoSEQ multiplex PCR was the method, and the copy in TCRdb shows in-frame clones only, minus some. Among 600,000 or so clones listed, 95% to 98% were seen once. CD45RO-negative cells were positively selected for CCR7, leaving out terminally differentiated effector memory CD45RA+ cells. The sample comprised naive CD8+ T cells sorted from blood. The receptors stem from a young man in good health.

The V gene is TRBV27, the J gene TRBJ2-1; D is undetermined. V lost 3 bases to trimming and J lost 6 bases, with 9 bases between them. This CDR3 is 13 amino acids long. Germline loops: CDR1 MNHEY, CDR2 SMNVEV (reference sequence). In nucleotides, the CDR3 is TGTGCCAGCAGTTTCGTGGGATCCAATGAGCAGTTCTTC. Translated, it gives CASSFVGSNEQFF.

The chain employs TRBV14 and TRBJ1-2; D gene uncertain. Trimming stripped 2 bases from V and 4 bases from J, with 8 bases between. CDR1 is SGHDN and CDR2 is FVKESK in the germline V gene. The CDR3 has 13 residues. CDR3 DNA: TGTGCCAGCAGCCAAAACGATGGCTATGGCTACACCTTC. Amino acids: CASSQNDGYGYTF.

The chain couples TRBV7-9 to TRBJ2-7; D gene uncertain. This CDR3 is 12 amino acids long. The V and J ends lost 1 base and 7 bases respectively, with 8 bases between them. The V gene's germline CDR1 is SEHNR and CDR2 FQNEAQ (reference sequence). CDR3 sequence: CASSLETREQYF. The CDR3 DNA reads TGTGCCAGCAGCTTAGAGACACGGGAGCAGTACTTC. Based on the CDR3 plus reference TRBV7-9 and TRBJ2-7, the full variable domain is DTGVSQNPRHKITKRGQNVTFRCDPISEHNRLYWYRQTLGQGPEFLTYFQNEAQLEKSRLLSDRFSAERPKGSFSTLEIQRTEQGDSAMYLCASSLETREQYFGPGTRLTVT.

This chain uses TRBV19 with TRBJ1-2, with TRBD1 identical over 8 bases. Germline V gene data show CDR1 as LNHDA and CDR2 as SQIVND (reference sequence). The length of the CDR3 is 15 residues. V lost 5 bases, J lost 4 bases, and 9 bases stayed unmatched. The CDR3 bases are TGTGCCAGTAGTCCCACTACAGGGGGAGGCTATGGCTACACCTTC. Its protein is CASSPTTGGGYGYTF.

The rearrangement joins TRBV2 to TRBJ2-1, with 7 bases that match TRBD1. Trimming at V came to 6 bases and at J to 2 bases, leaving 4 bases not matched to a gene. Germline loops: CDR1 SNHLY, CDR2 FYNNEI. The CDR3 totals 14 residues. The CDR3 region is CASRKGATYNEQFF. The CDR3 region has the DNA TGTGCCAGCAGGAAGGGGGCAACCTACAATGAGCAGTTCTTC.

The V gene is TRBV12-5, the J gene TRBJ2-5, with D possibly TRBD2 on 5 matching bases. The CDR3 is 13 amino acids. The germline V and J ends were trimmed by 2 bases and 13 bases, with 17 bases remaining between them. Germline V CDR1 and CDR2: LGHNT, FRNRAP. The CDR3 DNA is TGTGCTAGTGGTTTGTACGACTACCCCGCATTGTACTTC. Its translation: CASGLYDYPALYF.

V is TRBV27 and J is TRBJ1-1, with TRBD1 matching over 9 bases. The CDR3 consists of 14 residues. Germline trimming cut 3 bases from V and 3 bases from J; bases unmatched to any gene: 2. Per germline, CDR1 MNHEY and CDR2 SMNVEV (reference sequence). The CDR3 bases are TGTGCCAGCAGTTTGGGACAGGGCCACACTGAAGCTTTCTTT. Amino acids: CASSLGQGHTEAFF.

Of note for this clone: Other DNA variants within this sample encode the same CDR3. V usage is TRBV6-1 and J usage is TRBJ2-7, with D unclear. The CDR3 is made up of 12 amino acids. V gave up 1 base and J gave up 4 bases, with 5 bases separating them. Germline V gives CDR1 MNHNS, CDR2 SASEGT. The chain's CDR3 is CASSEVGYEQYF. In DNA form, the CDR3 reads TGTGCCAGCAGTGAAGTAGGGTACGAGCAGTACTTC.

The chain joins TRBV29-1 to TRBJ2-7; TRBD2 is a possible D gene (6 bases). There are 13 residues in the CDR3. Per germline, CDR1 SQVTM and CDR2 ANQGSEA. Trimming took off 5 bases at V and 6 bases at J, with 17 bases between the two ends. Written as DNA, the CDR3 is TGCAGCGTTCTAGACCCCAGCGGGCCCGAGCAGTACTTC. Translating gives CSVLDPSGPEQYF.

DNA for the CDR3: TGCAGCGTTGAAGCGGCAGGAACGAACACTGAAGCTTTCTTT. This translates into CSVEAAGTNTEAFF. The gene calls are TRBV29-1 and TRBJ1-1; no definite D call. The CDR3 is 14 amino acids. The germline V gene has CDR1 SQVTM and CDR2 ANQGSEA. The V end was cut by 1 base, the J end by 1 base, with 10 bases between.

The chain recombines TRBV29-1 with TRBJ2-3; 8 bases match TRBD2. Trimming cost V 4 bases and J 8 bases; bases outside gene matches: 8. The germline gives CDR1 SQVTM, CDR2 ANQGSEA. The CDR3 runs 13 residues. DNA of the CDR3: TGCAGCGTTGTCCCGACTAGCGAAGTTACGCAGTATTTT. This codes for CSVVPTSEVTQYF.

The genes are TRBV6-6 and TRBJ2-2; no firm D call. Germline-derived CDR1 and CDR2 are MNHNY and SVGAGI (reference sequence). The CDR3 is 14 amino acids. Trimming cost V 2 bases and J 6 bases, with 10 bases left between them. This CDR3 reads CASSYGPTPGELFF. In DNA, the CDR3 is TGTGCCAGCAGTTACGGCCCCACCCCCGGGGAGCTGTTTTTT.

Only one count was recorded for this clone. V gene TRBV2 combines with J gene TRBJ2-1; D is possibly TRBD2 (5 bases). Trimming left V 1 base short and J 9 bases short, with 10 bases between. Germline loops: CDR1 SNHLY, CDR2 FYNNEI. The CDR3 loop spans 13 amino acids. CDR3 DNA: TGTGCCAGCAGTGAAGGGCCCGGGGTTGAGCAGTTCTTC. Translating it yields CASSEGPGVEQFF.

This clone was observed a single time. V is TRBV4-2 and J is TRBJ2-5; D is ambiguous. CDR3 length equals 14 residues. Germline values: CDR1 LGHNA, CDR2 YNFKEQ. V dropped 4 bases and J dropped 3 bases, with 12 bases sitting between them. CDR3 bases: TGTGCCAGCAGCCTTCATAAGTGGGAAGAGACCCAGTACTTC. Protein product: CASSLHKWEETQYF.

The genes are TRBV9 and TRBJ2-5; D might be TRBD2 (7 bases). CDR1 is SGDLS and CDR2 is YYNGEE in the germline V gene. V was clipped by 3 bases and J by 4 bases, with 19 bases between them. This CDR3 contains 16 residues. CDR3 coding DNA: TGTGCCAGCAGCGCGGGGGGCCTAGCGTACGGAGAGACCCAGTACTTC. Translating it yields CASSAGGLAYGETQYF.

V gene TRBV9 combines with J gene TRBJ2-1; D unresolved. Germline lookup yields CDR1 SGDLS and CDR2 YYNGEE. The CDR3 is 12 amino acids. V was trimmed by 0 bases and J by 8 bases, leaving 6 bases between them. CDR3 loop: CASSVAGHEQFF. As DNA, the CDR3 is TGTGCCAGCAGCGTAGCAGGACATGAGCAGTTCTTC.

V gene TRBV7-8 combines with J gene TRBJ2-7, with D unclear. There are 13 residues in the CDR3. CDR1 and CDR2 (germline): SGHVS, FQNEAQ. Trimming removed 1 base at V and 6 bases at J, with 10 bases between. CDR3 region: CASSLVPVGEQYF. CDR3 sequence (DNA): TGTGCCAGCAGCTTAGTCCCGGTGGGCGAGCAGTACTTC.

The V call is TRBV10-2, the J call TRBJ2-2; D unresolved. Germline V gene lookup returns CDR1 WSHSY and CDR2 SAAADI. The V and J ends lost 4 bases and 1 base respectively, with 4 bases between them. The CDR3 has 13 residues. This chain's CDR3 is CASSVKNTGELFF. CDR3 nucleotides: TGCGCCAGCAGTGTAAAGAACACCGGGGAGCTGTTTTTT.

This chain connects TRBV6-1 to TRBJ2-7; possible D gene TRBD2, 5 bases. Trimming stripped 3 bases from V and 0 bases from J, with 12 bases between. In germline, CDR1 is MNHNS, CDR2 SASEGT. This CDR3 contains 15 residues. The CDR3 loop is CASSDIAFSSYEQYF. The CDR3 region has the DNA TGTGCCAGCAGTGATATAGCGTTTAGCTCCTACGAGCAGTACTTC.

The chain combines TRBV13 with TRBJ2-7; 7 bases fit TRBD2. With 0 bases clipped from V and 5 bases from J, the junction kept 10 bases outside the gene matches. Germline CDR1 is PRHDT and CDR2 is FYEKMQ (reference sequence). The CDR3 length is 16 residues. Written as DNA, the CDR3 is TGTGCCAGCAGCTTAGGCGCGGCGGGCGGGGGAAACGAGCAGTACTTC. It specifies CASSLGAAGGGNEQYF.

V and J are TRBV9 and TRBJ2-3, with TRBD2 matching over 10 bases. CDR1 and CDR2 (germline): SGDLS, YYNGEE. This CDR3 region has 17 residues. J gave up 6 bases and V 4 bases, and 14 bases lay outside the gene matches. CDR3 loop: CASSPEAGTSVADTQYF. The CDR3 DNA follows: TGTGCCAGCAGCCCAGAAGCTGGGACTAGCGTAGCCGATACGCAGTATTTT.

This chain uses TRBV27 with TRBJ1-1; D gene uncertain. V was trimmed by 10 bases and J by 8 bases, leaving 20 bases between them. The CDR3 runs 13 residues. The germline V gene has CDR1 MNHEY and CDR2 SMNVEV (reference sequence). CDR3 DNA sequence: TGTGCCACGGCAGGCAGGAGATTTACGGAAGCTTTCTTT. Translated: CATAGRRFTEAFF.

The chain is built from TRBV7-8 and TRBJ2-2; no definite D call. Germline values: CDR1 SGHVS, CDR2 FQNEAQ. V was clipped by 2 bases and J by 6 bases, with 7 bases between them. The CDR3 is 13 residues long. CDR3 in amino acids: CASSLPPSGELFF. The CDR3 nucleotides read TGTGCCAGCAGCTTACCCCCCTCCGGGGAGCTGTTTTTT.

This sequence joins TRBV7-6 and TRBJ2-7; 7 nucleotides line up with TRBD2. The junction had 7 bases not matched to a gene; V was cut back by 1 base and J by 4 bases. The CDR3 covers 15 residues. Germline assignment: CDR1 SGHVS and CDR2 FNYEAQ. CDR3 loop: CASSLEWASGYEQYF. The CDR3 DNA reads TGTGCCAGCAGCTTAGAATGGGCTAGCGGTTACGAGCAGTACTTC.

The chain combines TRBV4-1 with TRBJ2-4, with D perhaps TRBD2 (5 bases). The CDR3 sequence is 14 residues long. Trimming shortened V by 0 bases and J by 9 bases, and 12 bases separated the two germline ends. Germline CDR1 is MGHRA and CDR2 is YSYEKL. CDR3 amino acids: CASSQEEGRGIQYF. The CDR3, as DNA: TGCGCCAGCAGCCAAGAAGAGGGTAGAGGCATTCAGTACTTC.

The chain has TRBV7-9 and TRBJ2-3; 11 nucleotides match TRBD2. The germline V gene has CDR1 SEHNR and CDR2 FQNEAQ (reference sequence). Losses at the gene ends were 4 bases for V and 3 bases for J; bases not matched to a gene: 9. The CDR3 runs to 17 residues. Here the CDR3 reads CASSSPTSGAATDTQYF. Here the CDR3 DNA reads TGTGCCAGCAGCTCCCCGACTAGCGGGGCGGCTACAGATACGCAGTATTTT.